The 20 T cell receptor beta chains presented below share a single source sample, sequenced in a study of cytomegalovirus exposure and HLA in healthy donors (dated by TCRdb to about 2017). Libraries were prepared through the immunoSEQ multiplex PCR assay. The multiplex PCR relied on a mix of 60 forward primers for TCR Vbeta segments and 13 reverse primers for TCR Jbeta segments. The source is immuneACCESS, and TCRdb retained only in-frame sequences with V and J called. Part of the clones is not carried over; for the studies checked, unresolved V genes explain less than half of this, and the remainder is unexplained. Within this sample are 150,000 to 200,000 clones, with around 78% of them counted one time only. The ten largest clones take up under 15% of the sample. Sequenced material: PBMCs. The receptors come from a woman in her forties or fifties in good health and CMV-seropositive.

The V gene is TRBV19, the J gene TRBJ1-1; 8 bases match TRBD1. V was pared by 5 bases and J by 5 bases, with 10 bases of the junction left unmatched. The CDR3 sequence is 15 residues long. Germline V gene lookup returns CDR1 LNHDA and CDR2 SQIVND (reference sequence). The CDR3 DNA follows: TGTGCCAGTAGTCCCCGACAGGGGCGGGGGACTGAAGCTTTCTTT. This sequence encodes CASSPRQGRGTEAFF. Filled out from reference TRBV19 and TRBJ1-1, the complete variable domain reads DGGITQSPKYLFRKEGQNVTLSCEQNLNHDAMYWYRQDPGQGLRLIYYSQIVNDFQKGDIAEGYSVSREKKESFPLTVTSAQKNPTAFYLCASSPRQGRGTEAFFGQGTRLTVV.

The chain employs TRBV7-3 and TRBJ2-7, with TRBD2 identical over 8 bases. Germline CDR1 reads SGHTA; CDR2 reads FQGTGA. The CDR3 sequence is 13 residues long. The V and J ends lost 5 bases and 7 bases, in that order; junction bases with no gene match: 7. The CDR3 coding sequence is TGTGCCAGCAGCCAGGGACTAGTGGGGGAGCAGTACTTC. This sequence encodes CASSQGLVGEQYF.

The chain links TRBV5-8 to TRBJ2-5; 7 bases line up with TRBD1. Germline CDR1 reads SGHTS; CDR2 reads YDEGEE. The CDR3 consists of 13 residues. V lost 4 bases to trimming and J lost 5 bases; unmatched junction nucleotides: 5. The CDR3 bases are TGTGCCAGCAGCCGCGACAGGGCGGAGACCCAGTACTTC. Translated: CASSRDRAETQYF. The whole variable domain, filled in from reference TRBV5-8 and TRBJ2-5, reads EAGVTQSPTHLIKTRGQQATLRCSPISGHTSVYWYQQALGLGLQFLLWYDEGEERNRGNFPPRFSGRQFPNYSSELNVNALELEDSALYLCASSRDRAETQYFGPGTRLLVL.

This chain connects TRBV10-3 to TRBJ1-5; no clear D. The length of the CDR3 is 15 residues. V dropped 0 bases and J dropped 4 bases, with 10 bases sitting between them. Germline CDR1 and CDR2: ENHRY and SYGVKD. The CDR3 nucleotides are TGTGCCATCAGTGAGTCGACTCTGTCTAATCAGCCCCAGCATTTT. Amino acid sequence: CAISESTLSNQPQHF.

The rearrangement joins TRBV5-1 to TRBJ1-2; the D is unclear. CDR1 and CDR2 from the germline V gene are SGHRS and YFSETQ. This CDR3 contains 14 residues. The V and J ends lost 0 bases and 6 bases respectively, with 12 bases between them. CDR3 sequence (DNA): TGCGCCAGCAGCTTGGAAGACGGGAGGCATGGCTACACCTTC. It translates to CASSLEDGRHGYTF.

This CDR3 is CAGRRGAGLHDTQYF. CDR3 bases: TGTGCCGGCCGTAGGGGAGCGGGACTCCACGATACGCAGTATTTT. The V call is TRBV6-6, the J call TRBJ2-3; 7 nucleotides agree with TRBD2. The CDR3 spans 15 residues. Germline CDR1 and CDR2: MNHNY and SVGAGI (reference sequence). V was pared by 11 bases and J by 6 bases, with 17 bases of the junction left unmatched.

This chain uses TRBV6-4 with TRBJ1-6; D possibly corresponds to TRBD1 (6 bases). Germline V gives CDR1 MRHNA, CDR2 SNTAGT. The CDR3 extends over 14 amino acids. Trimming pared 2 bases from V and 7 bases from J, leaving 9 bases between. The CDR3 DNA is TGTGCCAGCAGTGACGGGGGCGTAAATTCACCCCTCCACTTT. Translation gives CASSDGGVNSPLHF.

The chain carries TRBV6-5 and TRBJ1-2, with D tentatively TRBD1 (5 bases). This CDR3 has 16 amino acids. Germline values: CDR1 MNHEY, CDR2 SVGAGI. Trimming cost V 2 bases and J 2 bases, with 15 bases left between them. CDR3: CASSYAPGFENYGYTF. CDR3 nucleotide sequence: TGTGCCAGCAGTTACGCGCCAGGGTTCGAAAACTATGGCTACACCTTC.

The chain carries TRBV29-1 and TRBJ2-7, with TRBD1 as a possible D gene (6 bases). Trimming stripped 5 bases from V and 3 bases from J, with 8 bases between. The CDR3 has 11 amino acids. Germline-derived CDR1 and CDR2 are SQVTM and ANQGSEA. CDR3 sequence reads: CSVLDSYEQYF. DNA of the CDR3: TGCAGCGTTTTGGACAGCTACGAGCAGTACTTC.

This clone came up once. The chain joins TRBV7-9 to TRBJ2-3; TRBD1 matches at 9 bases. Germline values: CDR1 SEHNR, CDR2 FQNEAQ (reference sequence). The V and J ends lost 4 bases and 1 base, in that order; junction bases with no gene match: 6. The CDR3 is 16 amino acids. The CDR3 nucleotides are TGTGCCAGCAGCTACCGGACAGGGGTGGGCACAGATACGCAGTATTTT. It is translated as CASSYRTGVGTDTQYF.

J is TRBJ2-5 and V is TRBV29-1; the D gene is possibly TRBD2 (6 bases). Germline lookup yields CDR1 SQVTM and CDR2 ANQGSEA. This CDR3 is 12 amino acids long. Trimming removed 3 bases from V and 5 bases from J, with 10 bases in between. CDR3 bases: TGCAGCGTTGAGGATGGGGGGGAGACCCAGTACTTC. Protein: CSVEDGGETQYF.

With regard to this clone: The CDR3 ends on some other residue instead of the conserved phenylalanine or tryptophan, so this is likely a read error. The chain carries TRBV18 and TRBJ1-1; D gene unclear. V was shortened by 3 bases and J by 3 bases, with 5 bases between the two germline ends. The CDR3 extends over 12 amino acids. CDR1 and CDR2 (germline): KGHSH, LQKENI. CDR3 DNA: TGTGCCAGCTCACCGACGGACACTGAAGCTTTCCTT. It is translated as CASSPTDTEAFL.

The chain is built from TRBV30 and TRBJ2-5, with D unclear. V gave up 5 bases and J gave up 2 bases, with 9 bases separating them. There are 12 residues in the CDR3. In germline, CDR1 is GTSNPN, CDR2 SVGIG (reference sequence). The CDR3 nucleotides are TGTGCCTGGCAATCGCGGCAAGAGACCCAGTACTTC. The encoded protein is CAWQSRQETQYF.

The V call is TRBV30, the J call TRBJ2-5; 10 bases fit TRBD2. CDR3 length equals 14 residues. The V gene's germline CDR1 is GTSNPN and CDR2 SVGIG (reference sequence). The trim removed 4 bases at V and 5 bases at J, leaving 7 bases unmatched. The CDR3 is CAWIKGAGGETQYF. CDR3 sequence (DNA): TGTGCCTGGATCAAAGGAGCGGGGGGGGAGACCCAGTACTTC.

The gene calls are TRBV4-1 and TRBJ2-7, with 8 bases matching TRBD2. With 4 bases clipped from V and 5 bases from J, the junction kept 10 bases outside the gene matches. The CDR3 has 15 residues. Looked up from germline, CDR1 is MGHRA and CDR2 is YSYEKL. CDR3 in amino acids: CASSPVGGGFHEQYF. CDR3 in DNA: TGCGCCAGCAGCCCGGTTGGCGGGGGGTTCCACGAGCAGTACTTC.

This rearrangement joins TRBV4-1 to TRBJ2-1, with TRBD2 matching over 7 bases. The junction had 3 bases not matched to a gene; V was cut back by 1 base and J by 15 bases. The CDR3 is 11 amino acids. CDR1 and CDR2 from the germline V gene are MGHRA and YSYEKL. CDR3 residues: CASSQGGGRFF. The CDR3 coding sequence is TGCGCCAGCAGCCAAGGGGGCGGGAGGTTCTTC.

This clone was seen only a few times. This chain connects TRBV13 to TRBJ2-7; weak D call: TRBD2 (6 bases). The length of the CDR3 is 13 residues. Per germline, CDR1 PRHDT and CDR2 FYEKMQ (reference sequence). Trimming removed 5 bases at V and 3 bases at J, with 11 bases between. CDR3 loop: CASSGGTDYEQYF. The CDR3, as DNA: TGTGCCAGCAGCGGGGGGACGGACTACGAGCAGTACTTC.

This sequence joins TRBV6-7 and TRBJ2-2, with TRBD2 matching 9 bases. TRBV6-7 carries the ORF label, with uncertain function. V shed 6 bases, J shed 6 bases, and the junction held 23 bases outside the gene matches. The CDR3 length is 20 residues. The CDR3 DNA follows: TGTGCCAGCAGGCCCCCAGGGAGCGGGGGGCCCCGGGGGGTTGCCGGGGAGCTGTTTTTT. Translating it yields CASRPPGSGGPRGVAGELFF.

V usage is TRBV2 and J usage is TRBJ2-4, with 7 bases lining up with TRBD2. The CDR3 loop spans 14 amino acids. The germline gives CDR1 SNHLY, CDR2 FYNNEI. J gave up 1 base and V 8 bases, and 5 bases lay outside the gene matches. DNA for the CDR3: TGTGCCAGCGGAAGCGGGGTCGCCAAAAACATTCAGTACTTC. Its protein product is CASGSGVAKNIQYF.

The rearrangement uses TRBV27 and TRBJ1-2; 9 positions match TRBD1. The CDR3 consists of 16 residues. The germline gives CDR1 MNHEY, CDR2 SMNVEV (reference sequence). The V segment lost 2 bases and the J segment 4 bases; nucleotides outside the gene matches: 8. The CDR3 reads CASSLEPGQGFYGYTF. The CDR3 DNA reads TGTGCCAGCAGTTTAGAGCCGGGACAGGGCTTCTATGGCTACACCTTC.